This TCR beta chain was captured by sequencing in a study of blood T cell repertoires in COVID-19. Sequencing was performed with immunoSEQ multiplex PCR; in TCRdb, only in-frame clones are kept and a portion is missing. The sample includes some 140,000 clones, about 73% of them seen just once. The sequenced material came from peripheral blood. The clonotype comes from a man older than 75 with acute or convalescent COVID-19.

CDR3 in DNA: TGTGCCAGCACACACCAACGGGGGGCGTCTTACACCGGGGAGCTGTTTTTT. The encoded protein is CASTHQRGASYTGELFF. The chain recombines TRBV27 with TRBJ2-2; perhaps TRBD2 as D (7 bases). V was shortened by 7 bases and J by 3 bases, with 21 bases between the two germline ends. From germline, CDR1 is MNHEY and CDR2 SMNVEV (reference sequence). The CDR3 has 17 residues.